The clone carrying this T cell receptor beta chain occurred a few times. Its antigen is still unknown. The TCR beta library used iRepertoire HTBI primers with Arm-PCR amplification of CDR3. In TCRdb, the multiplex PCR reads were re-called with MiXCR into one record per CDR3 protein. The sample consists of about 310,000 distinct CDR3 sequences, 22% of them appearing once. These data originate in a study of regulatory T cells in long-lasting Graves disease. From germline, CDR1 is LNHDA and CDR2 SQIVND (reference sequence). CDR3 length equals 16 residues. V dropped 5 bases and J dropped 3; count of bases not matched to a gene: 8. Overall study findings and caveats: Only peripheral blood was studied, not thyroid tissue.

Time point denoted: persistent/refractory GD, antithyroid drugs over 5 years with positive TRAb. There was RNA extracted from PBMCs, and the TCR library was made from it. The sample in question was peripheral blood mononuclear cells (PBMCs), obtained when the disease was refractory, from a patient treated with antithyroid drugs. This chain links TRBV19 with TRBJ2-7; TRBD2 matches at 12 bases. This receptor was taken from a female donor with Graves disease. The CDR3 is CASSEEPGLAGYEQYF. DNA for the CDR3: TGTGCCAGTAGTGAAGAGCCGGGACTAGCGGGCTACGAGCAGTACTTC.